The clone carrying this T cell receptor beta chain came up many times. Building the TCR beta libraries relied on iRepertoire HTBI primers, and CDR3 regions underwent Arm-PCR. Authors' processing steps: Across the samples, identification revealed around 65 TRBV and 14 TRBJ segments. TCRdb re-called the multiplex PCR reads through MiXCR, storing one row per CDR3 protein. In this record, the V and J calls reflect TCRdb's handling and not the investigators' own analysis. The table includes about 400,000 distinct CDR3 sequences, 15% to 20% detected once. As to time point: newly diagnosed GD, antithyroid drugs for less than 3 months. Researchers made the TCR library from RNA that was extracted from PBMCs. Those enrolled as patients came out of an endocrinology department in Xi'an, China. The data were obtained in a study of regulatory T cells in long-lasting Graves disease. Germline V lookup: CDR1 SGHDT, CDR2 YYEEEE. The CDR3 extends over 13 amino acids. Trimming took 0 bases from V and 6 from J; bases not matched to a gene: 1.

The same specimen was also included in a second study, on T cells in Graves' hyperthyroidism and ophthalmopathy. That source reports: HTBI primers were used for first-round RT-PCR of the TCR CDR3.

The chain joins TRBV5-6 to TRBJ2-5; 8 bases are a match to TRBD1. This TCR came from a woman aged 18-29 years with Graves disease. The starting material was peripheral blood mononuclear cells (PBMCs), obtained at new diagnosis, from a patient treated with antithyroid drugs. The CDR3 coding sequence is TGTGCCAGCAGCTTGGGGACAGGGCAGACCCAGTACTTC. Translating it yields CASSLGTGQTQYF.